This T cell receptor (beta chain) came from a study of identifying expanded T cells in peripheral blood. Profiling relied on immunoSEQ multiplex PCR, and the TCRdb table lists in-frame clones only, not all of them. The sample holds around 91,000 clones, around 88% seen once. Trimming removed 5 bases from V and 4 bases from J, with 17 bases in between. Germline CDR1 and CDR2: LNHDA and SQIVND (reference sequence). This CDR3 is built from 15 residues. Sample: blood. The clonotype originates from a person aged 18-70 years in good health. The chain carries TRBV19 and TRBJ2-5; TRBD2 might be the D (5 bases). CDR3 amino acids: CASSARTGDVETQYF. CDR3 nucleotides: TGTGCCAGTAGTGCCCGCACCGGGGATGTAGAGACCCAGTACTTC.